These 30 T cell receptor beta chains originate from one sample sequenced in a study of T-cell reconstitution after alpha-beta-depleted transplantation in children listed by TCRdb under 2016. The treatment or condition label on this specimen signifies: allogeneic hematopoietic cell transplantation with graft depleted of TCRalphabeta T cells and CD19 B cells. The library was generated by PCR. This sample was sequenced with an Illumina HiSeq 2500. To normalize quantification of the TCRbeta repertoire, the TCR libraries were built with molecular barcoding that relied on unique molecular identifiers. TCRdb itself trimmed the public reads at Q25 with fastp, ran MiXCR and retained productive beta chains. Rows are unified per CDR3 protein, each entry keeping the most common DNA and genes. Recorded for this sample are about 580,000 distinct CDR3 sequences; over 25% of them occurred a single time. Of the sample, around 36% is held by the ten largest clones.

The sample here was PBMCs, taken before TCRalphabeta/CD19-depleted stem cell transplant. Receptors originate from a boy in the first two years of life with Wiskott-Aldrich syndrome, due to receive a stem cell transplant.

This clonotype was seen at least ten times. The V gene is TRBV5-1, the J gene TRBJ2-7; D remains ambiguous. This CDR3 has 14 residues. V was cut by 0 bases and J by 1 base, with 8 bases left in between. Germline V lookup: CDR1 SGHRS, CDR2 YFSETQ. CDR3 amino acids: CASSLDVLSYEQYF. In DNA, the CDR3 is TGCGCCAGCAGCTTGGACGTTCTTTCCTACGAGCAGTACTTC. Variable domain in full (rest from reference TRBV5-1 and TRBJ2-7): KAGVTQTPRYLIKTRGQQVTLSCSPISGHRSVSWYQQTPGQGLQFLFEYFSETQRNKGNFPGRFSGRQFSNSRSEMNVSTLELGDSALYLCASSLDVLSYEQYFGPGTRLTVT.

The rearrangement uses TRBV27 and TRBJ1-4; D perhaps matches TRBD1 (6 bases). Deletions cut 1 base from V and 8 bases from J, with 20 bases between. The CDR3 has 17 residues. Germline V CDR1 and CDR2: MNHEY, SMNVEV (reference sequence). The CDR3 sequence is CASSLFGSPGDEEKLFF. The DNA of the CDR3 is TGTGCCAGCAGTTTATTTGGCTCTCCAGGGGATGAAGAAAAACTGTTTTTT.

The V call is TRBV20-1, the J call TRBJ2-3; 7 bases agree with TRBD2. Germline values: CDR1 DFQATT, CDR2 SNEGSKA (reference sequence). Germline trimming cut 3 bases from V and 1 base from J; bases unmatched to any gene: 1. The CDR3 consists of 13 residues. CDR3 in amino acids: CSASREGTDTQYF. The CDR3 DNA reads TGCAGTGCTAGCCGGGAGGGCACAGATACGCAGTATTTT.

The J gene is TRBJ2-3, the V gene TRBV7-6; TRBD2 matches 11 bases. The V and J ends lost 5 bases and 0 bases, in that order; junction bases with no gene match: 10. The CDR3 totals 18 residues. The V gene's germline CDR1 is SGHVS and CDR2 FNYEAQ. CDR3 in amino acids: CASSPLAGADLSTDTQYF. CDR3 nucleotide sequence: TGTGCCAGCAGCCCACTAGCGGGAGCGGACCTTAGCACAGATACGCAGTATTTT.

This clonotype was counted only a few times. This rearrangement joins TRBV5-1 to TRBJ2-4, with 8 bases that match TRBD2. This CDR3 has 15 amino acids. The junction had 5 bases not matched to a gene; V was cut back by 3 bases and J by 3 bases. Germline CDR1 is SGHRS and CDR2 is YFSETQ. The CDR3 DNA is TGCGCCAGCAGCTGGGGAACTAGCGGCAAAAACATTCAGTACTTC. Its protein is CASSWGTSGKNIQYF.

The chain uses TRBV5-1 and TRBJ2-7; 7 bases match TRBD2. The ends lost 7 bases at V and 0 bases at J; junction bases unmatched: 4. This CDR3 spans 13 amino acids. Germline CDR1 SGHRS, CDR2 YFSETQ. This chain's CDR3 is CASGSGSSYEQYF. CDR3 sequence (DNA): TGCGCCAGCGGTAGCGGGTCCTCCTACGAGCAGTACTTC. The full variable domain, rest sourced from reference TRBV5-1 and TRBJ2-7, is KAGVTQTPRYLIKTRGQQVTLSCSPISGHRSVSWYQQTPGQGLQFLFEYFSETQRNKGNFPGRFSGRQFSNSRSEMNVSTLELGDSALYLCASGSGSSYEQYFGPGTRLTVT.

The table lists this clonotype with a few counts. This rearrangement joins TRBV20-1 to TRBJ1-1, with D perhaps TRBD1 (5 bases). The CDR3 spans 12 residues. In germline, CDR1 is DFQATT, CDR2 SNEGSKA (reference sequence). The V gene lost 0 bases and the J gene lost 6 bases, with 8 bases spanning the gap. For the CDR3, the DNA is TGCAGTGCTAGAGAGGGGGTAGCTGAAGCTTTCTTT. Translated, it gives CSAREGVAEAFF.

Only a few counts were recorded for this clonotype. The chain joins TRBV28 to TRBJ2-7; no definite D call. The ends were cut back, 2 bases at V and 2 bases at J, with 13 bases in the middle. This CDR3 contains 15 residues. The germline CDR1 and CDR2 sequences are MDHEN and SYDVKM. CDR3 in amino acids: CASSLIGDQTYEQYF. The CDR3 nucleotides are TGTGCCAGCAGTTTAATAGGCGATCAAACCTACGAGCAGTACTTC.

The chain recombines TRBV7-6 with TRBJ2-7; 14 bases are a match to TRBD2. The junction had 6 bases not matched to a gene; V was cut back by 5 bases and J by 3 bases. Germline loops: CDR1 SGHVS, CDR2 FNYEAQ. The CDR3 contains 16 residues. The CDR3 spells CASSVGTSGRYYEQYF. The CDR3 DNA follows: TGTGCCAGCAGCGTCGGGACTAGCGGGAGATACTACGAGCAGTACTTC.

This clonotype appeared a few times. The chain uses TRBV27 and TRBJ2-7, with 7 bases matching TRBD2. V lost 5 bases, J lost 2 bases, and 9 bases stayed unmatched. The germline V gene has CDR1 MNHEY and CDR2 SMNVEV (reference sequence). The CDR3 covers 15 residues. CDR3 bases: TGTGCCAGCAGTATTATTGTAAGCGGGACCTACGAGCAGTACTTC. It specifies CASSIIVSGTYEQYF.

V and J are TRBV20-1 and TRBJ2-1, with 9 positions matching TRBD2. Germline V gene sequence: CDR1 DFQATT, CDR2 SNEGSKA (reference sequence). With V trimmed by 2 bases and J by 4 bases, 3 bases remained unmatched. The CDR3 sequence is 14 residues long. The CDR3 reads CSARPSGEYNEQFF. The DNA for the CDR3 is TGCAGTGCTAGACCTAGCGGGGAATACAATGAGCAGTTCTTC.

This clonotype was found a few times. The V call is TRBV24-1, the J call TRBJ2-1; TRBD2 agrees at 10 bases. Germline values: CDR1 KGHDR, CDR2 SFDVKD. Trimming at V came to 4 bases and at J to 7 bases, leaving 6 bases not matched to a gene. There are 15 residues in the CDR3. CDR3 nucleotide sequence: TGTGCCACCAGTGAGCAGCGGGAGGGCCAAAATGAGCAGTTCTTC. Translated, it gives CATSEQREGQNEQFF.

The chain employs TRBV29-1 and TRBJ1-1; 7 nucleotides align to TRBD1. Trimming cost V 2 bases and J 1 base; bases outside gene matches: 4. Germline CDR1 and CDR2: SQVTM and ANQGSEA. The CDR3 length is 14 residues. The CDR3 DNA sequence: TGCAGCGTTGAACCGGGACAGACGAACACTGAAGCTTTCTTT. Translation: CSVEPGQTNTEAFF.

The chain couples TRBV9 to TRBJ2-7; unclear D gene. The germline V gene has CDR1 SGDLS and CDR2 YYNGEE. The CDR3 totals 16 residues. Trimming removed 0 bases at V and 0 bases at J, with 13 bases between. In DNA, the CDR3 is TGTGCCAGCAGCGTAGGTGGTTCCCTGAGCTCCTACGAGCAGTACTTC. As protein: CASSVGGSLSSYEQYF. Drawing the rest from reference TRBV9 and TRBJ2-7, the complete variable domain is DSGVTQTPKHLITATGQRVTLRCSPRSGDLSVYWYQQSLDQGLQFLIQYYNGEERAKGNILERFSAQQFPDLHSELNLSSLELGDSALYFCASSVGGSLSSYEQYFGPGTRLTVT.

This clonotype was recorded a few times. This chain joins TRBV20-1 and TRBJ2-1; D is unresolved. The CDR3 spans 12 residues. In germline, CDR1 is DFQATT, CDR2 SNEGSKA (reference sequence). The ends were cut back, 6 bases at V and 3 bases at J, with 9 bases in the middle. This chain's CDR3 is CSATTDYNEQFF. The CDR3, as DNA: TGCAGTGCCACCACTGACTACAATGAGCAGTTCTTC.

The CDR3 is CASSEDSPTDTQYF. The DNA of the CDR3 is TGCGCCAGCAGTGAGGACAGCCCCACAGATACGCAGTATTTT. This sequence joins TRBV10-2 and TRBJ2-3, with D perhaps TRBD1 (5 bases). Between the trimmed V and J ends, which lost 2 bases and 2 bases, there was a span of 8 bases. This CDR3 is built from 14 residues. Germline CDR1 reads WSHSY; CDR2 reads SAAADI.

This clonotype was observed a few times. The chain couples TRBV5-1 to TRBJ2-5, with 11 bases lining up with TRBD2. There are 16 residues in the CDR3. CDR1 and CDR2 from the germline V gene are SGHRS and YFSETQ. After removal of 4 bases from V and 5 bases from J, the junction contained 10 bases not matched to a gene. The CDR3 DNA follows: TGCGCCAGCAGCCAAGGCCTAGCGGGAGGAGAGGAGACCCAGTACTTC. Translating gives CASSQGLAGGEETQYF.

This clonotype turned up a few times. The chain links TRBV12-3 or TRBV12-4 to TRBJ1-2; unclear D gene. The CDR3 runs to 12 residues. The germline V and J ends were trimmed by 1 base and 9 bases, with 9 bases remaining between them. The chain's CDR3 is CASSLGRGSYTF. CDR3 sequence (DNA): TGTGCCAGCAGTTTAGGGCGTGGGAGCTACACCTTC.

This clonotype has only a few counts. This chain uses TRBV15 with TRBJ2-6; a weak D match, TRBD2 (6 bases). Between the trimmed V and J ends, which lost 1 base and 1 base, there was a span of 17 bases. This CDR3 has 19 residues. Per germline, CDR1 LNHNV and CDR2 YYDKDF (reference sequence). The CDR3 loop reads CATSRVGGGRLSGANVLTF. The CDR3 coding sequence is TGTGCCACCAGCAGAGTGGGCGGAGGGAGGTTATCTGGGGCCAACGTCCTGACTTTC.

This chain connects TRBV12-3 or TRBV12-4 to TRBJ1-3; 9 bases line up with TRBD1. With 7 bases clipped from V and 1 base from J, the junction kept 8 bases outside the gene matches. The CDR3 contains 16 residues. The CDR3 DNA reads as TGTGCCAGCACCCCTTGGACAGGGGTTTCTGGAAACACCATATATTTT. This sequence encodes CASTPWTGVSGNTIYF.

This chain joins TRBV20-1 and TRBJ2-2; the D is unclear. This CDR3 has 13 residues. Trimming took 0 bases from V and 1 from J, leaving 3 bases between them. The germline V gene encodes CDR1 DFQATT and CDR2 SNEGSKA (reference sequence). CDR3 loop: CSAREWNTGELFF. As DNA, the CDR3 is TGCAGTGCTAGAGAGTGGAACACCGGGGAGCTGTTTTTT.

A few counts support this clonotype. The J gene is TRBJ2-3, the V gene TRBV12-3 or TRBV12-4; 8 positions match TRBD2. V shed 6 bases, J shed 2 bases, and the junction held 4 bases outside the gene matches. This CDR3 comprises 14 residues. CDR3 in DNA: TGTGCCAGCAGACTGACTAGCGCCACAGATACGCAGTATTTT. Its translation is CASRLTSATDTQYF.

This chain joins TRBV20-1 and TRBJ2-1, with TRBD2 matching 12 bases. In germline, CDR1 is DFQATT, CDR2 SNEGSKA (reference sequence). J was trimmed by 10 bases and V by 7 bases; bases with no gene match: 8. The CDR3 has 13 amino acids. CDR3 sequence reads: CSEASGRAGEQFF. CDR3 sequence (DNA): TGCAGTGAAGCTAGCGGGAGGGCGGGGGAGCAGTTCTTC.

The chain uses TRBV29-1 and TRBJ2-7; no reliable D call. This CDR3 is built from 14 residues. V was trimmed by 4 bases and J by 2 bases, leaving 15 bases between them. Germline V gives CDR1 SQVTM, CDR2 ANQGSEA. For the CDR3, the DNA is TGCAGCGTTGCGCTACGCCTCGGCGCCTACGAGCAGTACTTC. Amino acids: CSVALRLGAYEQYF.

This sequence joins TRBV20-1 and TRBJ1-4; tentatively, D is TRBD1 (5 bases). The CDR3 contains 16 residues. Germline assignment: CDR1 DFQATT and CDR2 SNEGSKA (reference sequence). The CDR3 nucleotides are TGCAGCGCCCTAGAGGGCGGCGGGGGGAATTTCGAAAAACTGTTTTTT. This translates into CSALEGGGGNFEKLFF.

This clonotype turned up a few times. The V gene is TRBV5-8, the J gene TRBJ1-5, with 10 bases matching TRBD1. Germline V CDR1 and CDR2: SGHTS, YDEGEE. This CDR3 has 14 amino acids. The V and J ends lost 4 bases and 11 bases, in that order; junction bases with no gene match: 9. The CDR3 nucleotides are TGTGCCAGCAGCCCCGACAGGGGGCTTATGGCCCAGCATTTT. It translates to CASSPDRGLMAQHF.

This clonotype was picked up a small number of times. A much larger clonotype is one base distant, so this may be a read error. The J gene is TRBJ2-1, the V gene TRBV5-1, with 8 bases aligning to TRBD2. With V trimmed by 0 bases and J by 3 bases, 2 bases remained unmatched. Germline V gene data show CDR1 as SGHRS and CDR2 as YFSETQ. The CDR3 length is 15 residues. This chain's CDR3 is CASSLGLANYNEQFF. CDR3 sequence (DNA): TGCGCCAGCAGCTTGGGACTAGCGAACTACAATGAGCAGTTCTTC.

The chain joins TRBV20-1 to TRBJ2-4; 7 nucleotides agree with TRBD2. The CDR3 has 17 residues. V shed 2 bases, J shed 1 base, and the junction held 11 bases outside the gene matches. CDR1 and CDR2 (germline): DFQATT, SNEGSKA (reference sequence). The CDR3 sequence is CSARIPGLVGAKNIQYF. CDR3 DNA: TGCAGTGCTAGAATCCCCGGACTAGTAGGTGCCAAAAACATTCAGTACTTC.

The V gene is TRBV3-1, the J gene TRBJ2-1; 7 nucleotides agree with TRBD2. Germline V lookup: CDR1 LGHDT, CDR2 YNNKEL (reference sequence). The CDR3 is 18 amino acids. The junction had 11 bases not matched to a gene; V was cut back by 0 bases and J by 3 bases. CDR3 loop: CASSQERMTSRSYNEQFF. The CDR3 DNA follows: TGTGCCAGCAGCCAAGAAAGAATGACTAGCCGGAGCTACAATGAGCAGTTCTTC.

The rearrangement uses TRBV20-1 and TRBJ2-1; 12 bases match TRBD2. The CDR3 covers 14 residues. Germline assignment: CDR1 DFQATT and CDR2 SNEGSKA (reference sequence). The junction had 5 bases not matched to a gene; V was cut back by 5 bases and J by 6 bases. The CDR3 nucleotides read TGCAGTGCTGAACTAGCGGGAGGAATCAATGAGCAGTTCTTC. Translating gives CSAELAGGINEQFF.